The 11 T cell receptor beta chains below all came from one sample that was sequenced in a study of shared clonotypes between healthy human individuals. Generated by immunoSEQ multiplex PCR, the TCRdb table keeps only in-frame clones and is missing some. The sample has about 560,000 clones; around three quarters are singletons. Material: PBMCs. Source of these receptors: a woman aged 40-49 years in good health. Some clones in this sample may be carry-over from other donors' samples.

This clone is a singleton in its sample. J is TRBJ2-1 and V is TRBV10-3, with 9 bases matching TRBD2. J lost 8 bases, V lost 6 bases, and 14 bases had no gene match. Germline CDR1 ENHRY, CDR2 SYGVKD. This CDR3 comprises 16 residues. The CDR3 here is CAISPSAGGPVDEQFF. CDR3 coding DNA: TGTGCCATCAGCCCGTCTGCGGGAGGGCCGGTCGATGAGCAGTTCTTC.

The chain has TRBV27 and TRBJ2-3; D gene unclear. Looked up from germline, CDR1 is MNHEY and CDR2 is SMNVEV (reference sequence). The CDR3 spans 16 residues. Trimming cost V 5 bases and J 0 bases, with 15 bases left between them. Here the CDR3 DNA reads TGTGCCAGCAGTACCCCATCGCGCACTAGCACAGATACGCAGTATTTT. Protein sequence: CASSTPSRTSTDTQYF.

The chain employs TRBV19 and TRBJ1-2; D perhaps matches TRBD1 (6 bases). V was clipped by 4 bases and J by 7 bases, with 16 bases between them. This CDR3 comprises 14 residues. The V gene's germline CDR1 is LNHDA and CDR2 SQIVND (reference sequence). CDR3 in amino acids: CASSTTGGAFGYTF. For the CDR3, the DNA is TGTGCCAGTAGTACCACGGGGGGCGCGTTTGGCTACACCTTC. The whole variable domain, remainder taken from reference TRBV19 and TRBJ1-2, is DGGITQSPKYLFRKEGQNVTLSCEQNLNHDAMYWYRQDPGQGLRLIYYSQIVNDFQKGDIAEGYSVSREKKESFPLTVTSAQKNPTAFYLCASSTTGGAFGYTFGSGTRLTVV.

The gene calls are TRBV5-5 and TRBJ1-5, with D perhaps TRBD1 (6 bases). From germline, CDR1 is SGHKS and CDR2 YYEKEE (reference sequence). Trimming took off 1 base at V and 2 bases at J, with 16 bases between the two ends. The CDR3 runs to 17 residues. CDR3 amino acids: CASSLTAGVTGNQPQHF. Written as DNA, the CDR3 is TGTGCCAGCAGCTTGACTGCAGGGGTCACCGGCAATCAGCCCCAGCATTTT.

This chain joins TRBV6-5 and TRBJ2-3; D remains unclear. Germline CDR1 and CDR2: MNHEY and SVGAGI. V shed 6 bases and J shed 2 bases, with 6 bases lying between them. The CDR3 spans 12 residues. The CDR3 nucleotides are TGTGCCAGCAGCCAGACCACAGATACGCAGTATTTT. This translates into CASSQTTDTQYF.

The chain carries TRBV29-1 and TRBJ2-5; no clear D gene. Trimming shortened V by 4 bases and J by 5 bases, and 8 bases separated the two germline ends. This CDR3 has 11 amino acids. From germline, CDR1 is SQVTM and CDR2 ANQGSEA. The CDR3 is CSVGKQETQYF. CDR3 DNA: TGCAGCGTTGGTAAGCAGGAGACCCAGTACTTC.

J is TRBJ2-7 and V is TRBV20-1; no firm D call. The CDR3 length is 11 residues. CDR1 DFQATT and CDR2 SNEGSKA come from the germline V gene (reference sequence). Trimming stripped 5 bases from V and 3 bases from J, with 8 bases between. This CDR3 is CSASDLYEQYF. CDR3 bases: TGCAGTGCTTCGGACCTCTACGAGCAGTACTTC.

This clone was found a few times. The V call is TRBV7-6, the J call TRBJ2-7, with 9 bases identical to TRBD1. Per germline, CDR1 SGHVS and CDR2 FNYEAQ. This CDR3 has 16 amino acids. The V gene end was trimmed by 4 bases and the J gene end by 3 bases; junction bases not matched to a gene: 10. CDR3 coding DNA: TGTGCCAGCAGCTCGCCCACCGGGACAGGGCTCTACGAGCAGTACTTC. It is translated as CASSSPTGTGLYEQYF.

This clone appeared many times. One end of the junction varies from germline; a read error may be responsible. The V gene is TRBV6-1, the J gene TRBJ2-7, with D perhaps matching TRBD2 (6 bases). Germline V gene sequence: CDR1 MNHNS, CDR2 SASEGT. CDR3 length equals 13 residues. This CDR3 reads CASSDAGLDGGSF. CDR3 in DNA: TGTGCCAGCAGTGATGCCGGGCTGGATGGGGGGTCATTC.

The chain links TRBV11-2 to TRBJ2-2; weak D call: TRBD1 (6 bases). Germline-derived CDR1 and CDR2 are SGHAT and FQNNGV. The CDR3 sequence is 16 residues long. V lost 5 bases, J lost 0 bases, and 13 bases lay in between. CDR3 sequence (DNA): TGTGCCAGCAGCAAGACAGGAACTTCGAACACCGGGGAGCTGTTTTTT. Its translation: CASSKTGTSNTGELFF.

About this clone itself: A junction boundary mismatches the germline segment, possibly from a read error. The CDR3 region is CASSLQPHNTEAFF. CDR3 in DNA: TGTGCCAGCAGCTTACAGCCGCATAACACTGAGGCTTTCTTT. The chain uses TRBV11-2 and TRBJ1-1; no firm D call. CDR1 SGHAT and CDR2 FQNNGV come from the germline V gene. This CDR3 region has 14 residues.